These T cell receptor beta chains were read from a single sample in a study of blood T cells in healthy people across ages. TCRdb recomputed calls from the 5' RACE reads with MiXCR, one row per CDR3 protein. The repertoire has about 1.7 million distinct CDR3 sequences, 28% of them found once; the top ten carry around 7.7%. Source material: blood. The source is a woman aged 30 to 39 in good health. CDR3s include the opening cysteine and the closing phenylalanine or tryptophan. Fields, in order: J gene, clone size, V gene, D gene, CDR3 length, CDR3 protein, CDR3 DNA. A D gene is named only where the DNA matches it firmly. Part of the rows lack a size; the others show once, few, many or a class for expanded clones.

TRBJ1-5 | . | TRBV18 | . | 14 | CASSDLESNQPQHF | TGTGCCAGCTCAGACTTGGAAAGCAATCAGCCCCAGCATTTT
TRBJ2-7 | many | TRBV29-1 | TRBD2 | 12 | CSGATSGYEQYF | TGCAGCGGGGCGACTAGCGGCTACGAGCAGTACTTC
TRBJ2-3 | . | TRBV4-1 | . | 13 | CASSQYTGDTQYF | TGCGCCAGCAGCCAATATACTGGTGATACGCAGTATTTT
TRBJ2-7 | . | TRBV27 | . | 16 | CASSFGGGQVSSEQYF | TGTGCCAGCAGTTTCGGCGGGGGACAGGTTTCTTCCGAGCAGTACTTC
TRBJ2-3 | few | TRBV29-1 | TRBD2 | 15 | CSVDGGGGAGDTQYF | TGCAGCGTTGACGGCGGCGGGGGGGCCGGAGATACGCAGTATTTT
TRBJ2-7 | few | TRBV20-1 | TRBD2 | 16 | CSARNPGLAGVYEQYF | TGCAGTGCTAGGAATCCCGGACTAGCGGGAGTCTACGAGCAGTACTTC
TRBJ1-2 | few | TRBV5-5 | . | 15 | CASSLAVGLDYGYTF | TGTGCCAGCAGCTTGGCGGTGGGCCTCGACTATGGCTACACCTTC
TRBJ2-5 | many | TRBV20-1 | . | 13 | CSARKTGQETQYF | TGCAGTGCTAGGAAAACAGGCCAAGAGACCCAGTACTTC
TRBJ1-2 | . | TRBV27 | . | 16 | CASSFNPQGIGSGYTF | TGTGCCAGCTCTTTCAACCCCCAGGGCATCGGATCAGGCTACACCTTC
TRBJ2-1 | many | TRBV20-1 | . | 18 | CSARDHLSEGWAYNEQFF | TGCAGTGCTAGAGATCACCTATCTGAGGGCTGGGCCTACAATGAGCAGTTCTTC